The TCR beta chain described here comes from a study of T cells after yellow fever vaccination. Study outcomes and limitations: Most primary-vaccination clones recurred post-booster (roughly 96% CD4, about 90% CD8). Within FACS-sorted repertoires, abundant clonotypes contaminating from the bulk population could be present. By day 5 rather than day 15, the secondary response had peaked, though it was weaker.

The authors made TCR cDNA by 5'RACE template switching, adding a universal primer site and UMIs. TCRdb independently ran MiXCR on the 5' RACE reads; one entry per CDR3 protein. The sample yields about 53,000 distinct CDR3 sequences, approximately 6% seen once. This CDR3 region has 16 residues. Germline CDR1 and CDR2: LGHNA and YNFKEQ. J lost 3 bases, V lost 3 bases, and 7 bases had no gene match. The rearrangement uses TRBV4-2 and TRBJ1-4; TRBD1 matches 7 bases. This TCR derives from a man between 18 and 29 years old who received the YFV17D yellow fever vaccine. The sequencing used PBMCs, either bulk or a sorted T-cell subset (CD4+, CD8+, memory, or dextramer-sorted; not recorded which), collected on the day of the yellow fever booster vaccination. The DNA for the CDR3 is TGTGCCAGCAGCCAGCCCCCCAGGGGGTCTAATGAAAAACTGTTTTTT. Protein sequence: CASSQPPRGSNEKLFF.